One and the same sample provided the 20 T cell receptor beta chains below, sequenced in a study of cytomegalovirus exposure and HLA in healthy donors. PCR was performed using 60 Vbeta and 13 Jbeta primers. Clones were read by immunoSEQ multiplex PCR, and TCRdb kept only the in-frame ones, dropping some. Of tens of thousands of clones listed, roughly 60% are singletons. Sequencing was carried out using PBMCs. The receptors shown here come from a human donor in good health.

This clone has just a few counts. This chain uses TRBV10-3 with TRBJ2-1; tentatively, D is TRBD2 (7 bases). V gave up 0 bases and J gave up 9 bases, with 12 bases separating them. The CDR3 runs to 14 residues. The V gene's germline CDR1 is ENHRY and CDR2 SYGVKD. CDR3 nucleotide sequence: TGTGCCATCAGTGAGTCGGGGGGGCTCAGTGAGCAGTTCTTC. The encoded protein is CAISESGGLSEQFF.

The chain uses TRBV7-9 and TRBJ1-2, with 8 bases lining up with TRBD1. Per germline, CDR1 SEHNR and CDR2 FQNEAQ (reference sequence). The CDR3 has 15 amino acids. With V trimmed by 3 bases and J by 8 bases, 11 bases remained unmatched. CDR3 protein: CASSFRGQEKLGYTF. Written as DNA, the CDR3 is TGTGCCAGCAGCTTCCGGGGACAGGAAAAATTAGGCTACACCTTC.

V is TRBV18 and J is TRBJ1-2, with D hard to call. CDR3 size: 14 residues. In germline, CDR1 is KGHSH, CDR2 LQKENI. Trimming left V 2 bases short and J 7 bases short, with 14 bases between. The CDR3 is CASSPSVRSLGYTF. The CDR3 nucleotides read TGTGCCAGCTCACCATCGGTTCGTAGCCTTGGCTACACCTTC.

The chain has TRBV6-6 and TRBJ1-4; TRBD1 matches at 9 bases. The CDR3 covers 14 residues. From germline, CDR1 is MNHNY and CDR2 SVGAGI (reference sequence). Trimming cost V 6 bases and J 8 bases; bases outside gene matches: 7. For the CDR3, the DNA is TGTGCCAGCAGCCGAACAGGGGGCGGCGAAAAACTGTTTTTT. It yields the protein CASSRTGGGEKLFF.

The CDR3 sequence: CASRARTSAFNEQFF. In nucleotides, the CDR3 is TGTGCCAGCAGGGCCAGGACTAGCGCTTTCAATGAGCAGTTCTTC. The chain couples TRBV2 to TRBJ2-1, with 9 nucleotides matching TRBD2. V was pared by 6 bases and J by 6 bases, with 9 bases of the junction left unmatched. This CDR3 is 15 amino acids long. Germline V gene lookup returns CDR1 SNHLY and CDR2 FYNNEI.

This clone has more than one count but fewer than ten. The rearrangement links TRBV7-2 to TRBJ2-7, with TRBD1 matching over 7 bases. In germline, CDR1 is SGHTA, CDR2 FQGNSA. The CDR3 contains 15 residues. Trimming removed 1 base from V and 2 bases from J; junction bases left unmatched: 5. The DNA for the CDR3 is TGTGCCAGCAGCTTAGACTTGACAGGGCCCTACGAGCAGTACTTC. This gives the protein CASSLDLTGPYEQYF.

CDR3 coding DNA: TGTGCCAGCAGCGAGGAAACAGGGGCGATCTACGAGCAGTACTTC. Protein: CASSEETGAIYEQYF. V usage is TRBV5-4 and J usage is TRBJ2-7; 7 bases map to TRBD1. Germline CDR1 reads SGHNT; CDR2 reads YYREEE (reference sequence). The trim removed 4 bases at V and 3 bases at J, leaving 10 bases unmatched. The CDR3 is 15 residues long. Together with reference TRBV5-4 and TRBJ2-7, the CDR3 gives the full variable domain: ETGVTQSPTHLIKTRGQQVTLRCSSQSGHNTVSWYQQALGQGPQFIFQYYREEENGRGNFPPRFSGLQFPNYSSELNVNALELDDSALYLCASSEETGAIYEQYFGPGTRLTVT.

This chain links TRBV5-6 with TRBJ1-2; TRBD1 matches 10 bases. The V and J ends lost 2 bases and 4 bases, in that order; junction bases with no gene match: 11. The CDR3 has 17 residues. CDR1 is SGHDT, CDR2 YYEEEE, per germline. CDR3 coding DNA: TGTGCCAGCAGCTTACGACAGGGGGCCCGATACTCCTATGGCTACACCTTC. Encoded protein: CASSLRQGARYSYGYTF.

The V gene is TRBV7-6, the J gene TRBJ2-7; 13 bases are a match to TRBD2. The length of the CDR3 is 14 residues. V lost 5 bases and J lost 6; bases outside the gene matches: 4. The germline CDR1 and CDR2 sequences are SGHVS and FNYEAQ. CDR3 DNA sequence: TGTGCCAGCAGCACACGGACTAGCGGGGGCGAGCAGTACTTC. It translates to CASSTRTSGGEQYF. Full variable domain (rest looked up from reference TRBV7-6 and TRBJ2-7): GAGVSQSPRYKVTKRGQDVALRCDPISGHVSLYWYRQALGQGPEFLTYFNYEAQQDKSGLPNDRFSAERPEGSISTLTIQRTEQRDSAMYRCASSTRTSGGEQYFGPGTRLTVT.

This chain uses TRBV7-3 with TRBJ2-5, with D perhaps matching TRBD2 (5 bases). Looked up from germline, CDR1 is SGHTA and CDR2 is FQGTGA. V lost 5 bases and J lost 5, with 15 bases in between. This CDR3 contains 14 residues. CDR3 DNA sequence: TGTGCCAGCAGCAAAAACGGGATCGGGGAGACCCAGTACTTC. Translating gives CASSKNGIGETQYF.

The rearrangement uses TRBV5-6 and TRBJ2-1; 11 bases align to TRBD2. The CDR3 is 15 residues long. V lost 5 bases, J lost 5 bases, and 6 bases stayed unmatched. Germline CDR1 reads SGHDT; CDR2 reads YYEEEE. CDR3 amino acids: CASSPGTSGDNEQFF. CDR3 nucleotide sequence: TGTGCCAGCAGTCCCGGGACTAGCGGCGACAATGAGCAGTTCTTC. The variable domain in full, with the rest retrieved from reference TRBV5-6 and TRBJ2-1, is DAGVTQSPTHLIKTRGQQVTLRCSPKSGHDTVSWYQQALGQGPQFIFQYYEEEERQRGNFPDRFSGHQFPNYSSELNVNALLLGDSALYLCASSPGTSGDNEQFFGPGTRLTVL.

The chain links TRBV9 to TRBJ2-3, with 13 nucleotides matching TRBD2. V gave up 2 bases and J gave up 5 bases; unmatched junction bases: 5. Per germline, CDR1 SGDLS and CDR2 YYNGEE. The CDR3 runs to 16 residues. CDR3 nucleotides: TGTGCCAGCAGCGTTGGGACTAGCGGGGTGGGAGATACGCAGTATTTT. Its translation: CASSVGTSGVGDTQYF.

The chain carries TRBV7-9 and TRBJ1-1; no clear D. The ends were cut back, 5 bases at V and 3 bases at J, with 16 bases in the middle. From germline, CDR1 is SEHNR and CDR2 FQNEAQ (reference sequence). CDR3 length equals 15 residues. The CDR3 DNA sequence: TGTGCCAGCAGCCCATACGGTCCCGGGGACACTGAAGCTTTCTTT. It yields the protein CASSPYGPGDTEAFF.

The chain carries TRBV5-4 and TRBJ2-6; 8 bases line up with TRBD1. Germline CDR1 and CDR2: SGHNT and YYREEE (reference sequence). The length of the CDR3 is 17 residues. J gave up 1 base and V 4 bases, and 7 bases lay outside the gene matches. In DNA, the CDR3 is TGTGCCAGCAGCCCCCGGGACAGGCCTTCTGGGGCCAACGTCCTGACTTTC. Residues: CASSPRDRPSGANVLTF.

The chain recombines TRBV21-1 with TRBJ1-1; the D call TRBD1 from the table was never checked on the DNA. TRBV21-1 is listed as a pseudogene. This CDR3 spans 20 amino acids. CDR3 in amino acids: CASSKLYFRGTILMNTEAFF. CDR3 coding DNA: TGTGCCAGCAGCAAACTCTACTTCAGGGGTACAATACTAATGAACACTGAAGCTTTCTTT.

V usage is TRBV18 and J usage is TRBJ1-4; TRBD1 matches 7 bases. The ends lost 3 bases at V and 7 bases at J; junction bases unmatched: 5. Germline V lookup: CDR1 KGHSH, CDR2 LQKENI. This CDR3 region has 14 residues. CDR3 residues: CASSPGTEFEKLFF. The CDR3 DNA is TGTGCCAGCTCACCGGGGACAGAGTTTGAAAAACTGTTTTTT.

This clone was found a few times. This chain links TRBV7-2 with TRBJ2-5, with 9 bases lining up with TRBD1. V lost 9 bases and J lost 4; bases outside the gene matches: 12. CDR3 length: 15 amino acids. CDR1 and CDR2 (germline): SGHTA, FQGNSA. The CDR3, as DNA: TGTGCCAGTCAGCCGGGACAGGGAGGGGGAGAGACCCAGTACTTC. Translated: CASQPGQGGGETQYF.

The chain has TRBV6-6 and TRBJ1-6; no reliable D call. Germline CDR1 MNHNY, CDR2 SVGAGI (reference sequence). This CDR3 spans 12 amino acids. Between the trimmed V and J ends, which lost 6 bases and 13 bases, there was a span of 13 bases. The CDR3 here is CASSPVVLPLHF. CDR3 nucleotide sequence: TGTGCCAGCAGCCCCGTAGTTCTCCCCCTCCACTTT.

This clone was seen more than once but under ten times. V gene TRBV11-2 combines with J gene TRBJ2-3; 15 nucleotides line up with TRBD2. CDR3 length equals 17 residues. V shed 5 bases, J shed 2 bases, and the junction held 5 bases outside the gene matches. CDR1 is SGHAT, CDR2 FQNNGV, per germline. CDR3: CASSPGLAGGLTDTQYF. CDR3 bases: TGTGCCAGCAGCCCAGGACTAGCGGGGGGGCTCACAGATACGCAGTATTTT.

The chain joins TRBV4-2 to TRBJ2-6, with 12 nucleotides matching TRBD2. The CDR3 consists of 19 residues. With 1 base clipped from V and 0 bases from J, the junction kept 4 bases outside the gene matches. Germline CDR1 and CDR2: LGHNA and YNFKEQ. The CDR3 nucleotides read TGTGCCAGCAGCCAAGGACTAGCGGGGGATCACTCTGGGGCCAACGTCCTGACTTTC. It is translated as CASSQGLAGDHSGANVLTF.